A single sample gave rise to the 20 T cell receptor beta chains below, sequenced in a study of blood T cell repertoires in COVID-19. The protocol was immunoSEQ multiplex PCR, while the TCRdb copy is restricted to in-frame clones and leaves out a portion. The sample lists 350,000 to 550,000 clones, approximately 90% occurring once. Input material: PBMCs or T cells enriched from blood (not recorded which). These TCRs come from a woman younger than 30 with acute COVID-19.

This sequence joins TRBV24-1 and TRBJ2-5, with 7 bases fitting TRBD1. This CDR3 spans 13 amino acids. Germline V gene lookup returns CDR1 KGHDR and CDR2 SFDVKD. Germline trimming cut 9 bases from V and 4 bases from J; bases unmatched to any gene: 7. CDR3 sequence (DNA): TGTGCCACCGGCAGGGGGAACGGAGAGACCCAGTACTTC. Protein sequence: CATGRGNGETQYF.

The chain is built from TRBV2 and TRBJ2-7; 9 bases are a match to TRBD1. The CDR3 is 13 residues long. Germline CDR1 SNHLY, CDR2 FYNNEI. V gave up 6 bases and J gave up 4 bases; unmatched junction bases: 4. The CDR3 coding sequence is TGTGCCAGCAGCCTGGACAGGGGATACGAGCAGTACTTC. Translated: CASSLDRGYEQYF.

The chain recombines TRBV10-3 with TRBJ2-3; 7 nucleotides agree with TRBD2. V was clipped by 0 bases and J by 4 bases; unmatched bases: 4. The germline gives CDR1 ENHRY, CDR2 SYGVKD. The CDR3 is 15 amino acids. The CDR3 nucleotides read TGTGCCATCAGTGAGTCTATGGGGGGGTCAGATACGCAGTATTTT. Its translation: CAISESMGGSDTQYF.

A word on this clone: In the same sample, other DNA sequences code for this CDR3. The chain carries TRBV13 and TRBJ2-1; 8 positions agree with TRBD2. The CDR3 sequence is 14 residues long. Germline assignment: CDR1 PRHDT and CDR2 FYEKMQ (reference sequence). V trimming: 0 bases; J trimming: 7 bases; junction bases outside the gene matches: 2. The CDR3 DNA is TGTGCCAGCAGCTTAGGGCGGGGGGTAAATGAGCAGTTCTTC. Protein: CASSLGRGVNEQFF.

The CDR3 loop is CASSLGTNSIQYF. As DNA, the CDR3 is TGTGCCAGCAGCTTAGGGACAAATAGCATTCAGTACTTC. The chain uses TRBV11-2 and TRBJ2-4; D is perhaps TRBD1 (5 bases). The CDR3 contains 13 residues. V gave up 1 base and J gave up 9 bases, with 10 bases separating them. Germline CDR1 reads SGHAT; CDR2 reads FQNNGV.

The V call is TRBV5-5, the J call TRBJ2-5; TRBD1 is a possible D gene (5 bases). V lost 1 base, J lost 2 bases, and 6 bases lay in between. Germline loops: CDR1 SGHKS, CDR2 YYEKEE (reference sequence). The CDR3 loop spans 13 amino acids. CDR3 in DNA: TGTGCCAGCAGCTTGCGACAGCAAGAGACCCAGTACTTC. Translation gives CASSLRQQETQYF.

The V and J genes are TRBV27 and TRBJ1-1, with 8 bases fitting TRBD1. Germline V gives CDR1 MNHEY, CDR2 SMNVEV (reference sequence). CDR3 length: 14 amino acids. The V and J ends lost 6 bases and 3 bases, in that order; junction bases with no gene match: 6. The CDR3 reads CASSDRGLYTEAFF. Written as DNA, the CDR3 is TGTGCCAGCAGCGACAGGGGTCTATACACTGAAGCTTTCTTT.

The chain has TRBV5-1 and TRBJ2-7; 10 nucleotides match TRBD2. V lost 3 bases and J lost 4; bases outside the gene matches: 10. Germline CDR1 reads SGHRS; CDR2 reads YFSETQ. CDR3 size: 16 residues. The CDR3 here is CASSSSSGGAAYEQYF. The CDR3 coding sequence is TGCGCCAGCAGCTCCTCAAGCGGGGGGGCCGCGTACGAGCAGTACTTC.

This clone was seen just once. The DNA for the CDR3 is TGTGCCAGTGGTGGGACAGGGGGACTAGCGGGAGGGCCAACAGATACGCAGTATTTT. As protein: CASGGTGGLAGGPTDTQYF. J is TRBJ2-3 and V is TRBV19, with 16 bases matching TRBD2. The CDR3 is 19 residues long. V lost 8 bases and J lost 3; bases outside the gene matches: 14. Germline loops: CDR1 LNHDA, CDR2 SQIVND (reference sequence).

The rearrangement uses TRBV28 and TRBJ2-7; D is undetermined. Germline V CDR1 and CDR2: MDHEN, SYDVKM. The CDR3 contains 11 residues. V lost 3 bases to trimming and J lost 2 bases, with 2 bases between them. This chain's CDR3 is CASSFTYEQYF. DNA of the CDR3: TGTGCCAGCAGTTTCACCTACGAGCAGTACTTC.

The chain is built from TRBV7-2 and TRBJ2-7, with D possibly matching TRBD1 (6 bases). CDR1 and CDR2 (germline): SGHTA, FQGNSA. CDR3 size: 15 residues. The V end lost 5 bases, the J end lost 7 bases, and 21 bases lay between the germline ends. CDR3 bases: TGTGCCAGCAGCCGTGGGATAGGACAGACGGGTGAGCAGTACTTC. Its translation: CASSRGIGQTGEQYF.

The rearrangement uses TRBV5-1 and TRBJ2-2; 12 bases line up with TRBD1. CDR3 length: 19 amino acids. Germline V lookup: CDR1 SGHRS, CDR2 YFSETQ. V lost 2 bases and J lost 4; bases outside the gene matches: 12. CDR3 loop: CASSFGAPGQGAPTGELFF. The CDR3 DNA reads TGCGCCAGCAGCTTCGGGGCACCGGGACAGGGGGCCCCCACCGGGGAGCTGTTTTTT.

This rearrangement joins TRBV29-1 to TRBJ1-3; perhaps TRBD1 as D (5 bases). CDR1 and CDR2 (germline): SQVTM, ANQGSEA. CDR3 length: 15 amino acids. V was pared by 0 bases and J by 4 bases, with 13 bases between. CDR3 sequence (DNA): TGCAGCGTTGAAGACAGGGCTAGAGTAGGAAACACCATATATTTT. Residues: CSVEDRARVGNTIYF.

The CDR3 nucleotides read TGTGCCAGCCGACCAGGGGAGGGGGAGACCCAGTACTTC. It codes for CASRPGEGETQYF. The chain recombines TRBV28 with TRBJ2-5; TRBD2 might be the D (7 bases). The CDR3 is 13 amino acids. The V gene lost 8 bases and the J gene lost 5 bases, with 15 bases spanning the gap. Germline CDR1 is MDHEN and CDR2 is SYDVKM.

The chain combines TRBV3-1 (or the pseudogene TRBV3-2) with TRBJ2-7; TRBD2 aligns across 11 bases. Germline V CDR1 and CDR2: LGHDT, YNNKEL (reference sequence). The CDR3 length is 15 residues. Losses at the gene ends were 2 bases for V and 6 bases for J; bases not matched to a gene: 6. The CDR3 coding sequence is TGTGCCAGCAGCCAATACAGACTAGCGGGATCCGAGCAGTACTTC. It specifies CASSQYRLAGSEQYF.

This chain links TRBV29-1 with TRBJ2-7; 8 bases fit TRBD2. Trimming at V came to 6 bases and at J to 3 bases, leaving 7 bases not matched to a gene. Germline V gives CDR1 SQVTM, CDR2 ANQGSEA. This CDR3 is 13 amino acids long. CDR3 DNA sequence: TGCAGCGTCTATAGCGGGGCCCACTACGAGCAGTACTTC. It specifies CSVYSGAHYEQYF.

The genes are TRBV9 and TRBJ2-3, with 13 bases identical to TRBD2. The CDR3 contains 19 residues. V shed 3 bases, J shed 0 bases, and the junction held 10 bases outside the gene matches. Looked up from germline, CDR1 is SGDLS and CDR2 is YYNGEE. Here the CDR3 reads CASSASTGTSGASTDTQYF. DNA of the CDR3: TGTGCCAGCAGCGCCTCTACGGGGACTAGCGGGGCAAGCACAGATACGCAGTATTTT.

Written as DNA, the CDR3 is TGTGCCAGCAGTTATAGCGGGAGTTACGCCGGGGAGCTGTTTTTT. This translates into CASSYSGSYAGELFF. The chain recombines TRBV6-2 or TRBV6-3 with TRBJ2-2; 9 nucleotides agree with TRBD2. CDR1 and CDR2 from the germline V gene are MNHEY and SVGEGT. The V and J ends lost 3 bases and 6 bases, in that order; junction bases with no gene match: 5. This CDR3 is 15 amino acids long.

The genes are TRBV2 and TRBJ2-1; 7 positions match TRBD2. Germline CDR1 reads SNHLY; CDR2 reads FYNNEI. This CDR3 is built from 17 residues. Unmatched junction bases numbered 7, after V lost 0 bases and J lost 2 bases. The CDR3 loop reads CASSEAETGGTYNEQFF. The CDR3 coding sequence is TGTGCCAGCAGTGAAGCGGAAACGGGGGGAACCTACAATGAGCAGTTCTTC. Filled out from reference TRBV2 and TRBJ2-1, the complete variable domain reads EPEVTQTPSHQVTQMGQEVILRCVPISNHLYFYWYRQILGQKVEFLVSFYNNEISEKSEIFDDQFSVERPDGSNFTLKIRSTKLEDSAMYFCASSEAETGGTYNEQFFGPGTRLTVL.

V and J are TRBV7-2 and TRBJ2-7, with 7 bases identical to TRBD2. The length of the CDR3 is 15 residues. Germline CDR1 is SGHTA and CDR2 is FQGNSA. Germline trimming cut 0 bases from V and 7 bases from J; bases unmatched to any gene: 9. The CDR3 DNA is TGTGCCAGCAGCTTAGCGGGAGGGCTTCTGAGGGAGCAGTACTTC. Amino acids: CASSLAGGLLREQYF.